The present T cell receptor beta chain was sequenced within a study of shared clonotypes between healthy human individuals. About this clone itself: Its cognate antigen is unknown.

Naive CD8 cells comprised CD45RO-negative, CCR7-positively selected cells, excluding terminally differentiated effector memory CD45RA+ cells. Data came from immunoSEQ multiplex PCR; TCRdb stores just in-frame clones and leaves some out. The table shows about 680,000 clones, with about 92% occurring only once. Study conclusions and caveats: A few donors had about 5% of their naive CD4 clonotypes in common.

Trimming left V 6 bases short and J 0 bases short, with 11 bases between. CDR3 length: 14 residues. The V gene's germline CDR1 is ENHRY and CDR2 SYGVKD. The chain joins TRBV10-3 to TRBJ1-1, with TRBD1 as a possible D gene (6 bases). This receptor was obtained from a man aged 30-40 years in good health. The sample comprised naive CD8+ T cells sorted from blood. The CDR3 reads CAISARTVNTEAFF. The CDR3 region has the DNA TGTGCCATCAGCGCTCGGACAGTGAACACTGAAGCTTTCTTT.